This TCR beta chain was recorded in a study of blood T cell repertoires in COVID-19. For the study at large: Samples of COVID-19 (acute and convalescent) were obtained from the United States, Italy and Spain. T cells, B-cell-depleted T cells, or PBMCs supplied cDNA or gDNA.

Residents of about two dozen US areas, aged about 18 to 95 years, made up the participants. Assignment of participants to cohorts was predicated upon participant-reported clinical history. The CDR3 extends over 13 amino acids. Germline CDR1 and CDR2: MNHEY and SVGAGI. Trimming cost V 7 bases and J 3 bases, with 10 bases left between them. Assay: immunoSEQ multiplex PCR; the TCRdb copy retains only in-frame clones and omits some. The sample lists fewer than 250,000 clones; around 80% were seen once. This chain connects TRBV6-5 to TRBJ1-5; a weak D match, TRBD1 (6 bases). The sequenced sample consisted of PBMCs or T cells enriched from blood (not recorded which). This sequence was found in a man in his fifties or sixties who had recovered from COVID-19. The CDR3: CASTGQSNQPQHF. CDR3 nucleotides: TGTGCCAGCACTGGACAGTCCAATCAGCCCCAGCATTTT.